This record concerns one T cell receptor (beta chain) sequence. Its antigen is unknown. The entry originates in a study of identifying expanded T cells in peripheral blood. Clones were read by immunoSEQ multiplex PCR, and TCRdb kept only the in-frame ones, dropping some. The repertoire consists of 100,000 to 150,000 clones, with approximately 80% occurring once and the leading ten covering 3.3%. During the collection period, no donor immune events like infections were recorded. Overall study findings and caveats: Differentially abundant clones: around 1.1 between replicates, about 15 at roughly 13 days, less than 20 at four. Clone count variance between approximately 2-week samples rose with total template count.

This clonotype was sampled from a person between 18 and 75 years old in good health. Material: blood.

The CDR3 spells CASSPLGGSKGGFYGYTF. The CDR3 DNA is TGTGCCAGTAGTCCCCTAGGCGGGTCCAAAGGGGGATTCTATGGCTACACCTTC. This sequence joins TRBV19 and TRBJ1-2; possibly TRBD1 for D (6 bases). The V gene lost 5 bases and the J gene lost 4 bases, with 26 bases spanning the gap. The CDR3 has 18 amino acids. Germline CDR1 LNHDA, CDR2 SQIVND (reference sequence).